This T cell receptor beta chain was captured by sequencing in a study of blood T cell repertoires in COVID-19. Looking at the study overall: Italy, Spain and the United States were the sources of the convalescent and acute COVID-19 samples. PBMCs, B-cell-depleted T cells, or T cells were the source of the cDNA or gDNA that made up the material.

CDR3 length: 16 amino acids. The V gene lost 4 bases and the J gene lost 1 base, with 17 bases spanning the gap. CDR1 and CDR2 (germline): SGHRS, YFSETQ. Original analysis: The authors estimated nucleated cell counts from reference gene primer amplification. The table came from immunoSEQ multiplex PCR; TCRdb's copy has only in-frame clones and leaves some out. V and J calls and clone size come straight from that table; D and trimming were deduced from the DNA. Of more than 90,000 clones listed, more than 80% are singletons. The TCR was taken from a human donor in a cohort sampled during active COVID-19. Material: peripheral blood. The chain couples TRBV5-1 to TRBJ1-1; D perhaps matches TRBD1 (5 bases). CDR3 bases: TGCGCCAGCAGCACAGGACGGGTAGCCTGGAACACTGAAGCTTTCTTT. Its translation: CASSTGRVAWNTEAFF.